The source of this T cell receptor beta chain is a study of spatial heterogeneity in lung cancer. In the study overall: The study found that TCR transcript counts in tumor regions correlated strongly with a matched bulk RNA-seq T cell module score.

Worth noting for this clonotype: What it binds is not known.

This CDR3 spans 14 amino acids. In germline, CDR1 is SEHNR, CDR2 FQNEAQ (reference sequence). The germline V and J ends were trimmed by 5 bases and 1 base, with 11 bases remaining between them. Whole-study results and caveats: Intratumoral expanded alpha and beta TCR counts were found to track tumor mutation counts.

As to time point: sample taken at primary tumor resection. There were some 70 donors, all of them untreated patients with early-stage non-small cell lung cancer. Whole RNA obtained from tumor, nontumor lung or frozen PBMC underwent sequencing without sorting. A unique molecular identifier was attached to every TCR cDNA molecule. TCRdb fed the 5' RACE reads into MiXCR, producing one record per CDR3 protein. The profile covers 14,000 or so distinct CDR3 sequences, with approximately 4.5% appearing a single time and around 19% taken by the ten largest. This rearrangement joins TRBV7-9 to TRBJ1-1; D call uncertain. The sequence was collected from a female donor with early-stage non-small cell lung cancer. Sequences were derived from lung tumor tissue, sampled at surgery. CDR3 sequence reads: CASSLYRENTEAFF. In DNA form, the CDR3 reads TGTGCCAGCAGCCTCTACCGGGAGAACACTGAAGCTTTCTTT.